This TCR beta chain was sequenced for a study of cytomegalovirus exposure and HLA in healthy donors. The PCR used 60 Vbeta and 13 Jbeta primers. Some clones are missing from TCRdb's copy, which holds only in-frame ones; the method was immunoSEQ multiplex PCR. Of roughly 100,000 clones in the sample, 70% to 90% were seen once. Trimming at V came to 2 bases and at J to 2 bases, leaving 5 bases not matched to a gene. Germline CDR1 ENHRY, CDR2 SYGVKD. The CDR3 extends over 15 amino acids. This clonotype was sampled from a man aged 35-49 years in good health and CMV-seronegative. V gene TRBV10-3 combines with J gene TRBJ2-5; 7 nucleotides match TRBD1. The specimen was PBMCs. Here the CDR3 reads CAISERDRSQETQYF. In DNA, the CDR3 is TGTGCCATCAGTGAGAGGGACAGATCACAAGAGACCCAGTACTTC.